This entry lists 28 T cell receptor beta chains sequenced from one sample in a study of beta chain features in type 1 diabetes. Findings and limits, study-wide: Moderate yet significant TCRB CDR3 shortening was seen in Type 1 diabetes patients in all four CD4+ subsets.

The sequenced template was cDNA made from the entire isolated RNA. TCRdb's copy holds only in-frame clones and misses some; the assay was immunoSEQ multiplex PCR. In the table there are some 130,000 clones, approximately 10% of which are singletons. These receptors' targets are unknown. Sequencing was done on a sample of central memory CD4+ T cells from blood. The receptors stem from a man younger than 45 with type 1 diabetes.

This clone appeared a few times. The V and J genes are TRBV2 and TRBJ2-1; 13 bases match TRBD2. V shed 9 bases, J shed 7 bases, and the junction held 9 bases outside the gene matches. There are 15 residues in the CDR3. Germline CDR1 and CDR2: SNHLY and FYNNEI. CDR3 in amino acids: CASQTTSGGANEQFF. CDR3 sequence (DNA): TGTGCCAGTCAGACCACTAGCGGGGGGGCGAATGAGCAGTTCTTC.

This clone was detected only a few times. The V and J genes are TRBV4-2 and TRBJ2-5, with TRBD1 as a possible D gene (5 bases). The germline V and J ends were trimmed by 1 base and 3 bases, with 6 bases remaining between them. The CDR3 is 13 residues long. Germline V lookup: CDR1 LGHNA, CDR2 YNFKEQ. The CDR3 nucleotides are TGTGCCAGCAGCCAAGTACAGGAAGAGACCCAGTACTTC. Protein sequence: CASSQVQEETQYF.

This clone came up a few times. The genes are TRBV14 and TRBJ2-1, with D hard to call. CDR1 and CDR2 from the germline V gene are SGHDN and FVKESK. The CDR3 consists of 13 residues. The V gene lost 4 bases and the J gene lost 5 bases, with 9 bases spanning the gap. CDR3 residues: CASSRSGNNEQFF. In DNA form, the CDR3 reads TGTGCCAGCAGCCGATCGGGTAACAATGAGCAGTTCTTC. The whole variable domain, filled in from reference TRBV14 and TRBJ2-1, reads EAGVTQFPSHSVIEKGQTVTLRCDPISGHDNLYWYRRVMGKEIKFLLHFVKESKQDESGMPNNRFLAERTGGTYSTLKVQPAELEDSGVYFCASSRSGNNEQFFGPGTRLTVL.

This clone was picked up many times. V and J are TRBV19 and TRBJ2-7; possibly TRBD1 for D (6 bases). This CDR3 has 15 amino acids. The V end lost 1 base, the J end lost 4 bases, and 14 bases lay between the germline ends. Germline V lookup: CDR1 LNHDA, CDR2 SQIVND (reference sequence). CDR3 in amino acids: CASSIAATGLYEQYF. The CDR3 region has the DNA TGTGCCAGTAGTATAGCCGCAACAGGGTTGTACGAGCAGTACTTC.

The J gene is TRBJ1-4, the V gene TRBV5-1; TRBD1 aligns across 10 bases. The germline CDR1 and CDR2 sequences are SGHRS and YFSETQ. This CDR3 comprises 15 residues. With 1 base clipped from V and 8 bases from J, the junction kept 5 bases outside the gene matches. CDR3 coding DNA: TGCGCCAGCAGCTTGATCGGGACAGGGGACGAAAAACTGTTTTTT. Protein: CASSLIGTGDEKLFF.

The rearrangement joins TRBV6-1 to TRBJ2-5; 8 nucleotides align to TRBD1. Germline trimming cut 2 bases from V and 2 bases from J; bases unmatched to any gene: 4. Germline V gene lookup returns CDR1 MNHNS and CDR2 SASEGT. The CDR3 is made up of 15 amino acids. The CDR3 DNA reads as TGTGCCAGCAGTGAATTAGACAGGGGTCAAGAGACCCAGTACTTC. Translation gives CASSELDRGQETQYF.

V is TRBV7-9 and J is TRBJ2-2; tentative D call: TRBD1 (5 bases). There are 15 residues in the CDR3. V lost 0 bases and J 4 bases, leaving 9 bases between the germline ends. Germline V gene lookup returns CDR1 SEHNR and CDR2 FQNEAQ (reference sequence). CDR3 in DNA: TGTGCCAGCAGCTTAGCCGCGACAGTCACCGGGGAGCTGTTTTTT. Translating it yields CASSLAATVTGELFF.

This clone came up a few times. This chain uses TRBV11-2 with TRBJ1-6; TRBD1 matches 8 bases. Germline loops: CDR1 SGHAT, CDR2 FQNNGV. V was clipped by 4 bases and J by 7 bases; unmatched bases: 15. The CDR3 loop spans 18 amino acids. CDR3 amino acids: CASSYTPQGAVRNSPLHF. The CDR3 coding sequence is TGTGCCAGCAGCTATACCCCTCAGGGGGCCGTCAGAAATTCACCCCTCCACTTT.

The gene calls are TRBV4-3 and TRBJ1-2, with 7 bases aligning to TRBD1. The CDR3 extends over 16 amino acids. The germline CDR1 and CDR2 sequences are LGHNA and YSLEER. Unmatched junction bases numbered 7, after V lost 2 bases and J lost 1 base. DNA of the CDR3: TGCGCCAGCAGCCAAAAGGGGGCAGGGGGTAACTATGGCTACACCTTC. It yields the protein CASSQKGAGGNYGYTF.

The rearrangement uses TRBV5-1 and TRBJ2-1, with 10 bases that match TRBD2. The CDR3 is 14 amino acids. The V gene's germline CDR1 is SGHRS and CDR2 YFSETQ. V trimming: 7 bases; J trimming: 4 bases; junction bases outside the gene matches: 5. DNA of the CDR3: TGCGCCAGCGCCTCTAGCGGGAGTTACAATGAGCAGTTCTTC. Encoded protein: CASASSGSYNEQFF.

CDR3 amino acids: CASSLIQNTGELFF. The CDR3, as DNA: TGCGCCAGCAGCTTGATACAGAACACCGGGGAGCTGTTTTTT. The V and J genes are TRBV5-1 and TRBJ2-2; D uncertain. This CDR3 is built from 14 residues. V shed 1 base and J shed 1 base, with 5 bases lying between them. Germline-derived CDR1 and CDR2 are SGHRS and YFSETQ.

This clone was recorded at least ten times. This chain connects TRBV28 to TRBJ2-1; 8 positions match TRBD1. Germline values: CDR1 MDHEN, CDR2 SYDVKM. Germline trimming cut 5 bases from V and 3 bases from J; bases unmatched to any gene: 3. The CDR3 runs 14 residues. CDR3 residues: CASSGQGYYNEQFF. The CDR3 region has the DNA TGTGCCAGCAGTGGACAGGGTTACTACAATGAGCAGTTCTTC. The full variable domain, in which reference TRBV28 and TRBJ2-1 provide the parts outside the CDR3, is DVKVTQSSRYLVKRTGEKVFLECVQDMDHENMFWYRQDPGLGLRLIYFSYDVKMKEKGDIPEGYSVSREKKERFSLILESASTNQTSMYLCASSGQGYYNEQFFGPGTRLTVL.

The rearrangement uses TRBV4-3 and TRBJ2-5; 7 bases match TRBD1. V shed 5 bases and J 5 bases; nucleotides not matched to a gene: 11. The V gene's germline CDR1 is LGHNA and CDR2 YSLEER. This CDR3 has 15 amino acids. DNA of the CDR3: TGCGCCAGCAGCAAACAGACAGGGACCCAGGAGACCCAGTACTTC. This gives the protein CASSKQTGTQETQYF.

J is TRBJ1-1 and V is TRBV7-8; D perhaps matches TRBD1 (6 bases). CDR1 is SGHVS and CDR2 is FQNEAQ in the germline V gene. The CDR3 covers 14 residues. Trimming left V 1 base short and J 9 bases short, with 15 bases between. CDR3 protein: CASSLEQGVGKAFF. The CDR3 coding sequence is TGTGCCAGCAGCTTAGAACAGGGCGTTGGGAAAGCTTTCTTT.

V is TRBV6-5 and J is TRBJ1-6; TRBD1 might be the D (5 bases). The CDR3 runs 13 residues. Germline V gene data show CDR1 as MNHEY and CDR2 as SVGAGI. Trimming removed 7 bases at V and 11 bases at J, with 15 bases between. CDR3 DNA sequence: TGTGCCAGCATTGACAGATCTGGGCCACCCCTCCACTTT. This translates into CASIDRSGPPLHF.

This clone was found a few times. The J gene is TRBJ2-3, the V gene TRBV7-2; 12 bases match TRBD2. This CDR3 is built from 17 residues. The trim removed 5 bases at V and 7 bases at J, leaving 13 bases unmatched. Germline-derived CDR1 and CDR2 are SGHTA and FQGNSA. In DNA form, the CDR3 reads TGTGCCAGCAGCCCACACTCCCTAGCGGGGGGGCCAAATACGCAGTATTTT. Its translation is CASSPHSLAGGPNTQYF.

CDR3 loop: CASSLGGGASVEQFF. The CDR3 coding sequence is TGTGCCAGCAGTTTGGGCGGGGGGGCCAGTGTTGAGCAGTTCTTC. The genes are TRBV28 and TRBJ2-1; 9 nucleotides match TRBD2. Looked up from germline, CDR1 is MDHEN and CDR2 is SYDVKM. The ends lost 3 bases at V and 9 bases at J; junction bases unmatched: 9. The CDR3 is 15 amino acids.

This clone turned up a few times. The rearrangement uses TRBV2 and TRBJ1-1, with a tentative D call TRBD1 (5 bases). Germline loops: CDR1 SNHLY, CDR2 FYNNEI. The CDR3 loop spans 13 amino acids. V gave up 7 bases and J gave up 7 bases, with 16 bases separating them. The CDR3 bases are TGTGCCAGCAAGGGGTCCCAAAATAGTGAAGCTTTCTTT. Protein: CASKGSQNSEAFF.

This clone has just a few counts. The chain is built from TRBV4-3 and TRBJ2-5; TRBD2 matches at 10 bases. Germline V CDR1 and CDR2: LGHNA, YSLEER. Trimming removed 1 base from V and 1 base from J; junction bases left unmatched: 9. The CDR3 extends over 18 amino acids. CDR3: CASSQVIAGGLSQETQYF. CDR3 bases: TGCGCCAGCAGCCAAGTAATAGCGGGGGGCCTCTCCCAAGAGACCCAGTACTTC.

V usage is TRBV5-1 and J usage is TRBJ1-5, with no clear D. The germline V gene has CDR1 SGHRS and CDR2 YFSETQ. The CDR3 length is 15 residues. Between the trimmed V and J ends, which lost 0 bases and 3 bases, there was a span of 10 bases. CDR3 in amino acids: CASSLAPGFNQPQHF. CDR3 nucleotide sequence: TGCGCCAGCAGCTTGGCCCCGGGTTTCAATCAGCCCCAGCATTTT.

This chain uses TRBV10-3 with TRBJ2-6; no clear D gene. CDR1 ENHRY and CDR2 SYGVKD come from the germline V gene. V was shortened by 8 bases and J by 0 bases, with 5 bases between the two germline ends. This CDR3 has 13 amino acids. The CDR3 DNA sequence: TGTGCCATCCAGGACTCTGGGGCCAACGTCCTGACTTTC. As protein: CAIQDSGANVLTF.

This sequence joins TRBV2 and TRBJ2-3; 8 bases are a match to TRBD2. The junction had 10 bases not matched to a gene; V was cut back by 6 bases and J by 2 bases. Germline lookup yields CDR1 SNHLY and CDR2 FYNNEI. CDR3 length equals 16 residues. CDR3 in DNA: TGTGCCAGCAGGGCCCGACTAGCGTCTTACACAGATACGCAGTATTTT. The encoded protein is CASRARLASYTDTQYF.

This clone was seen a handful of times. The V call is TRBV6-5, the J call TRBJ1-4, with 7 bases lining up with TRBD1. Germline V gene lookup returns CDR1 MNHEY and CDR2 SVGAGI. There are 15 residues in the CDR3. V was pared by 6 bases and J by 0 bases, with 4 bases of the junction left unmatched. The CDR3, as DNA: TGTGCCAGCAGCGGGACAGCTACAACTAATGAAAAACTGTTTTTT. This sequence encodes CASSGTATTNEKLFF.

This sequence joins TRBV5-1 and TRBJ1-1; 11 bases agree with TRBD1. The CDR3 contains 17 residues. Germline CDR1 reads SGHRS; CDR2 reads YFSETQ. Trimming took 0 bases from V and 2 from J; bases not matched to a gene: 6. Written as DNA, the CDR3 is TGCGCCAGCAGCTTGGTGCCCGGACAGGGGGCTAACACTGAAGCTTTCTTT. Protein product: CASSLVPGQGANTEAFF.

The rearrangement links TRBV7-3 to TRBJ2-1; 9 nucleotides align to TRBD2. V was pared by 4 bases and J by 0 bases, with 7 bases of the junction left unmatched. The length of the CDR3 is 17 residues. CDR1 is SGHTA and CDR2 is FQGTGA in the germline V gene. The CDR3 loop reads CASSSGSGGDSYNEQFF. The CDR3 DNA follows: TGTGCCAGCAGCTCAGGTAGCGGGGGTGACTCCTACAATGAGCAGTTCTTC. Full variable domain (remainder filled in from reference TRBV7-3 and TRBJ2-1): GAGVSQTPSNKVTEKGKYVELRCDPISGHTALYWYRQSLGQGPEFLIYFQGTGAADDSGLPNDRFFAVRPEGSVSTLKIQRTERGDSAVYLCASSSGSGGDSYNEQFFGPGTRLTVL.

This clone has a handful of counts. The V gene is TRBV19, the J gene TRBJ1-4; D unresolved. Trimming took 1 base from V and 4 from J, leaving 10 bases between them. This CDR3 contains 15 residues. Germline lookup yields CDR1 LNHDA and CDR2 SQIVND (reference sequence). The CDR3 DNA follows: TGTGCCAGTAGTATAGGACGGAACTATAATGAAAAACTGTTTTTT. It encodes CASSIGRNYNEKLFF.

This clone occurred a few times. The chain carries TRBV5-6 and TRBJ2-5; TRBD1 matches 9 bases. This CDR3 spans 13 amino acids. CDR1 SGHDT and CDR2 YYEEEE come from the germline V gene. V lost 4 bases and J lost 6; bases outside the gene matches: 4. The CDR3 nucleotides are TGTGCCAGCAGCAAGGACAGGGGTCAGACCCAGTACTTC. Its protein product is CASSKDRGQTQYF.

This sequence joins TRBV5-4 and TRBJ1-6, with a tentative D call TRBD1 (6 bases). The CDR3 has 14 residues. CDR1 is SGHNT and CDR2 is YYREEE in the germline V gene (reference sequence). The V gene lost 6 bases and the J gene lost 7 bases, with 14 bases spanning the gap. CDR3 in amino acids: CASTLDRSNSPLHF. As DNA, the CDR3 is TGTGCCAGCACCCTGGACAGATCCAATTCACCCCTCCACTTT.